The clone carrying this T cell receptor (beta chain) appeared a few times. The antigen is undetermined. The data are from a study of Graves' ophthalmopathy and Graves' hyperthyroidism. Study-level findings and limits: Forecasting of ophthalmopathy progression by the model achieved 60% to 71% sensitivity and around 77% specificity.

Germline V lookup: CDR1 MNHNS, CDR2 SASEGT. The CDR3 covers 14 residues. The ends were cut back, 0 bases at V and 8 bases at J, with 11 bases in the middle. Exclusion applied to patients with other autoimmune diseases, uncontrolled infections, pregnancy or lactation. TCR beta CDR3 regions were amplified from RNA transcripts. After a first-round RT-PCR with HTBI primers, a second-round multiplex PCR was run. From the multiplex PCR reads, TCRdb called clonotypes with MiXCR, one entry per CDR3 protein. The sample includes about 210,000 distinct CDR3 sequences, about 32% of them seen just once. The source material was peripheral blood. The V gene is TRBV6-1, the J gene TRBJ1-5, with D hard to call. The clonotype originates from a man in his forties or fifties with Graves' ophthalmopathy. CDR3 coding DNA: TGTGCCAGCAGTGAAGCGTTTCCTCCGGAGCCCCAGCATTTT. Translation gives CASSEAFPPEPQHF.